These 5 T cell receptor beta chains came from one sample sequenced in a study of blood T cell repertoires in COVID-19. TCRdb's table, derived via immunoSEQ multiplex PCR, lists solely in-frame clones and lacks some. The sample contains about 56,000 clones, roughly nine tenths of which appear only once. Sequenced input: peripheral blood. The receptors here all came from a human donor in a cohort sampled during active COVID-19.

This clone was observed once. The CDR3 nucleotides are TGTGCCAGCTCACCGACGGGGGGGCAACCTAATGAGCAGTTCTTC. Residues: CASSPTGGQPNEQFF. The chain combines TRBV18 with TRBJ2-1; TRBD2 matches at 8 bases. Trimming removed 3 bases from V and 7 bases from J; junction bases left unmatched: 8. This CDR3 region has 15 residues. Germline V lookup: CDR1 KGHSH, CDR2 LQKENI. Based on the CDR3 plus reference TRBV18 and TRBJ2-1, the full variable domain is NAGVMQNPRHLVRRRGQEARLRCSPMKGHSHVYWYRQLPEEGLKFMVYLQKENIIDESGMPKERFSAEFPKEGPSILRIQQVVRGDSAAYFCASSPTGGQPNEQFFGPGTRLTVL.

V usage is TRBV19 and J usage is TRBJ1-3; tentative D call: TRBD1 (5 bases). V lost 6 bases to trimming and J lost 2 bases, with 14 bases between them. The CDR3 length is 15 residues. Germline-derived CDR1 and CDR2 are LNHDA and SQIVND (reference sequence). The CDR3 loop is CASRMLWGAGNTIYF. For the CDR3, the DNA is TGTGCCAGTAGGATGCTATGGGGGGCTGGAAACACCATATATTTT.

The genes are TRBV6-5 and TRBJ1-1, with D possibly being TRBD1 (6 bases). In germline, CDR1 is MNHEY, CDR2 SVGAGI. The CDR3 sequence is 15 residues long. V was pared by 2 bases and J by 5 bases, with 15 bases between. The CDR3 sequence: CASSYRGRGETEAFF. CDR3 bases: TGTGCCAGCAGTTACCGGGGCAGGGGAGAAACTGAAGCTTTCTTT.

This chain connects TRBV14 to TRBJ2-1; the match to TRBD1 covers 7 bases. The CDR3 sequence is 13 residues long. Losses at the gene ends were 2 bases for V and 7 bases for J; bases not matched to a gene: 2. In germline, CDR1 is SGHDN, CDR2 FVKESK. For the CDR3, the DNA is TGTGCCAGCAGCCAACTACAGGGGAATGAGCAGTTCTTC. Its protein is CASSQLQGNEQFF.

CDR3 nucleotides: TGCAGCGTTGAACCCCTCCCCTATGGCTACACCTTC. Protein product: CSVEPLPYGYTF. This rearrangement joins TRBV29-1 to TRBJ1-2; the D is unclear. The CDR3 covers 12 residues. V was clipped by 2 bases and J by 4 bases, with 8 bases between them. In germline, CDR1 is SQVTM, CDR2 ANQGSEA.